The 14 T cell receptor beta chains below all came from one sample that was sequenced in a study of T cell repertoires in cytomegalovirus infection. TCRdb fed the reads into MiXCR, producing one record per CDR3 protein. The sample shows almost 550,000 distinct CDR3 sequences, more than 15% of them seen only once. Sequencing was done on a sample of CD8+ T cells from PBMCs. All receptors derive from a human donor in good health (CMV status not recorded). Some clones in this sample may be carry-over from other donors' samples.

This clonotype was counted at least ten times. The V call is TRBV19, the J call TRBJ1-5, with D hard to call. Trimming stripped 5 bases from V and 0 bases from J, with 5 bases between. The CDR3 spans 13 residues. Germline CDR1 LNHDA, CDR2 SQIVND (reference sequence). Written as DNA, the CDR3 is TGTGCCAGTAGTCCCACTAGCAATCAGCCCCAGCATTTT. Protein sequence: CASSPTSNQPQHF.

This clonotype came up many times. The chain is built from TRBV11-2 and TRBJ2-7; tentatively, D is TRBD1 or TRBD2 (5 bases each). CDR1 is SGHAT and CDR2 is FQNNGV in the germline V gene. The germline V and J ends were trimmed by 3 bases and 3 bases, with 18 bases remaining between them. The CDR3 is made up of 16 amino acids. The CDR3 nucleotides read TGTGCCAGCAGCTTTCTCCCGCTCCCTGGGGGCTACGAGCAGTACTTC. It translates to CASSFLPLPGGYEQYF.

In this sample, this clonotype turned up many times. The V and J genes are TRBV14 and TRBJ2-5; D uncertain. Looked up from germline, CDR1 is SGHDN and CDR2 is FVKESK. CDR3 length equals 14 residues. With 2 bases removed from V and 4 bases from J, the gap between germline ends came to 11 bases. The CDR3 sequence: CASSQYRLVETQYF. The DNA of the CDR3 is TGTGCCAGCAGCCAATACCGGCTAGTAGAGACCCAGTACTTC.

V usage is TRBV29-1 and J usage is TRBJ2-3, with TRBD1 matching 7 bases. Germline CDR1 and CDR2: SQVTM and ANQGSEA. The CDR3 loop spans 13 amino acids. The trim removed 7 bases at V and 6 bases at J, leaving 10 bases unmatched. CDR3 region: CSARTGLRDTQYF. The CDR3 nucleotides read TGCAGCGCTCGGACAGGACTGAGGGATACGCAGTATTTT.

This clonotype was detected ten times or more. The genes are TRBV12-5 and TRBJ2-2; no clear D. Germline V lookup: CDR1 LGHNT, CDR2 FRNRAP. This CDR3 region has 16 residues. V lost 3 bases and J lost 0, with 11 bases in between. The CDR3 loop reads CASGFRTPTNTGELFF. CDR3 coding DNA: TGTGCTAGTGGTTTTAGAACACCGACGAACACCGGGGAGCTGTTTTTT.

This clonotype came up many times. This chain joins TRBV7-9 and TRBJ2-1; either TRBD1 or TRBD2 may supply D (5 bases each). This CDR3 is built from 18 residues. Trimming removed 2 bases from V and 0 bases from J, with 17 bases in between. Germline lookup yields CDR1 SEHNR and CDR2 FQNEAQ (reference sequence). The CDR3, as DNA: TGTGCCAGCAGCTTATTAGGGAGACAGTTGAGCTCCTACAATGAGCAGTTCTTC. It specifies CASSLLGRQLSSYNEQFF. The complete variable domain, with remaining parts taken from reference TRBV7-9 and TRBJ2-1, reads DTGVSQNPRHKITKRGQNVTFRCDPISEHNRLYWYRQTLGQGPEFLTYFQNEAQLEKSRLLSDRFSAERPKGSFSTLEIQRTEQGDSAMYLCASSLLGRQLSSYNEQFFGPGTRLTVL.

CDR3 sequence: CASSLRTAHEQYF. The CDR3 region has the DNA TGTGCCAGCAGTTTACGCACAGCTCACGAGCAGTACTTC. V usage is TRBV27 and J usage is TRBJ2-7; the D is unclear. The germline gives CDR1 MNHEY, CDR2 SMNVEV (reference sequence). There are 13 residues in the CDR3. Trimming pared 2 bases from V and 5 bases from J, leaving 10 bases between.

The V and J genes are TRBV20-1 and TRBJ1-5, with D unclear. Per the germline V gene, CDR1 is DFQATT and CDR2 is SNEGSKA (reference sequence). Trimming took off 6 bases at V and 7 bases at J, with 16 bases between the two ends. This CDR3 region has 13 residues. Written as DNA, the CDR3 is TGCAGTGCCCTAAACACGGTTTCCCAGCCCCAGCATTTT. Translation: CSALNTVSQPQHF.

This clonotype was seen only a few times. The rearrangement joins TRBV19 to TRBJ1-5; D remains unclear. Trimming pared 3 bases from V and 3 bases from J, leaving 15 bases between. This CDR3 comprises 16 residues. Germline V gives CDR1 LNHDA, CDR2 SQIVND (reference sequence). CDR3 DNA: TGTGCCAGTAGTATTTACAGTCCTGTTCTCAATCAGCCCCAGCATTTT. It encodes CASSIYSPVLNQPQHF. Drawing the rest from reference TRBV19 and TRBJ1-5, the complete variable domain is DGGITQSPKYLFRKEGQNVTLSCEQNLNHDAMYWYRQDPGQGLRLIYYSQIVNDFQKGDIAEGYSVSREKKESFPLTVTSAQKNPTAFYLCASSIYSPVLNQPQHFGDGTRLSIL.

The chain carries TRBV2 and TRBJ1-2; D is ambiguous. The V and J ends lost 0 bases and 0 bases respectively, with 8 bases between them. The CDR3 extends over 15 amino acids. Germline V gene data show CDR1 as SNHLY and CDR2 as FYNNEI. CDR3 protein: CASSEAQAPNYGYTF. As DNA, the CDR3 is TGTGCCAGCAGTGAAGCGCAGGCCCCTAACTATGGCTACACCTTC.

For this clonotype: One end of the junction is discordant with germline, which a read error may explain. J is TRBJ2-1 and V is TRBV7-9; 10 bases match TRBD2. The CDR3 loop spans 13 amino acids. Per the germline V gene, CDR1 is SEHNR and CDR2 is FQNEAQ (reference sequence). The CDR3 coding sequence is TGTGCCAGCAGCCTAGCGGGAGTCACTGAGCAGTTCTTC. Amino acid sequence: CASSLAGVTEQFF.

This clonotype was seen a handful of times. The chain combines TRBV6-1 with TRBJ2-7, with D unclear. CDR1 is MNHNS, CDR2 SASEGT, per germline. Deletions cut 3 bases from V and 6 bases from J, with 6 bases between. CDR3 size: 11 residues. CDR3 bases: TGTGCCAGCAGTGACTTAGCCGAGCAGTACTTC. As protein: CASSDLAEQYF.

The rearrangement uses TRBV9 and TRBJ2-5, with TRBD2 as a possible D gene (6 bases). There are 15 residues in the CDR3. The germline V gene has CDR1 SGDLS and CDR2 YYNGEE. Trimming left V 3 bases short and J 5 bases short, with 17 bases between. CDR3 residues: CASSEAGRGVETQYF. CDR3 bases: TGTGCCAGCAGCGAGGCCGGGCGGGGAGTGGAGACCCAGTACTTC.

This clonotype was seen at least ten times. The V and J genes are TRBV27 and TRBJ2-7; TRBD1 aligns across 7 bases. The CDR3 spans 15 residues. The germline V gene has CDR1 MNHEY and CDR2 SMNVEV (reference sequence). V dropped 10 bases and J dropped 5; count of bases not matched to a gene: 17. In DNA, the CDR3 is TGTGCCACGCAGATTACGAGGGGGCCCACCCACGAGCAGTACTTC. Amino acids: CATQITRGPTHEQYF.